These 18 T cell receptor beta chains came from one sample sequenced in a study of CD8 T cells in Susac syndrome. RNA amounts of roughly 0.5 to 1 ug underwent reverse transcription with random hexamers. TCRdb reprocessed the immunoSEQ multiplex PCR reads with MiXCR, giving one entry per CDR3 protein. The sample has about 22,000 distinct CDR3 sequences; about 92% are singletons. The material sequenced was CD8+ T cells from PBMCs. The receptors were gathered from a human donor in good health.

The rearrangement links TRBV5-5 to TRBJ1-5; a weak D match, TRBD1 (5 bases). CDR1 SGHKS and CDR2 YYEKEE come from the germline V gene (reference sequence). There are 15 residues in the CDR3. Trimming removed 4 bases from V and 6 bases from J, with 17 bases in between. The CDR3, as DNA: TGTGCCAGCAGCCAAGGGACCGTTAGCGGTCAGCCCCAGCATTTT. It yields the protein CASSQGTVSGQPQHF.

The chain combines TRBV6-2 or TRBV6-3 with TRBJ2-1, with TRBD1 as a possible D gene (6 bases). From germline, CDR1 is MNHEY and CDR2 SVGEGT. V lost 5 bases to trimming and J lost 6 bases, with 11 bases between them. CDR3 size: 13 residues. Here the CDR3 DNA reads TGTGCCAGCAGTCTGACAGGAGGCAATGAGCAGTTCTTC. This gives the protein CASSLTGGNEQFF.

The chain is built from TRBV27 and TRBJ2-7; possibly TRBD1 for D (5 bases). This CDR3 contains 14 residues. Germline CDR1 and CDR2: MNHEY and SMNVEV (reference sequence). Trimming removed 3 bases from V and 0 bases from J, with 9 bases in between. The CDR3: CASSFAQASYEQYF. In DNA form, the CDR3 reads TGTGCCAGCAGTTTCGCACAGGCCTCCTACGAGCAGTACTTC.

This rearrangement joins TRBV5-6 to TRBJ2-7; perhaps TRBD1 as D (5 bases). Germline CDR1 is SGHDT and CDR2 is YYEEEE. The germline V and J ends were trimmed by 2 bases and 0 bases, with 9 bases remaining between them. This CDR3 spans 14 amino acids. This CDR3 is CASSFRAHSYEQYF. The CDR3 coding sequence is TGTGCCAGCAGCTTCAGGGCCCACTCCTACGAGCAGTACTTC.

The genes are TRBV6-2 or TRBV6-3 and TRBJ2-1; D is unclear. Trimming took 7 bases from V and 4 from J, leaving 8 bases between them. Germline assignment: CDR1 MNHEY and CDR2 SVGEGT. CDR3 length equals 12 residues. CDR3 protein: CASTSPYNEQFF. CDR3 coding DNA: TGTGCCAGCACTTCACCTTACAATGAGCAGTTCTTC.

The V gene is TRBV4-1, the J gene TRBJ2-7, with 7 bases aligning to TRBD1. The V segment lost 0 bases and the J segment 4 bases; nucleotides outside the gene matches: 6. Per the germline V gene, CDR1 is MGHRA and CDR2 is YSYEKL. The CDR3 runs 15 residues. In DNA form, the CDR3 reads TGCGCCAGCAGCCAAGAAAGAGACAGGGAATACGAGCAGTACTTC. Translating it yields CASSQERDREYEQYF.

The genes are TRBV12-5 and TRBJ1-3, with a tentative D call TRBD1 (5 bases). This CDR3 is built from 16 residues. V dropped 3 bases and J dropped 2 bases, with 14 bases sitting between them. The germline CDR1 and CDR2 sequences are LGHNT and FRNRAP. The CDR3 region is CASGFGPRDPGNTIYF. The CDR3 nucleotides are TGTGCTAGTGGTTTCGGACCCAGGGATCCTGGAAACACCATATATTTT.

CDR3 nucleotide sequence: TGTGCCAGCAGCGCTAGCGGGGTGCACACAGATACGCAGTATTTT. Translated, it gives CASSASGVHTDTQYF. This chain uses TRBV7-9 with TRBJ2-3, with 9 bases that match TRBD2. V was pared by 5 bases and J by 2 bases, with 5 bases of the junction left unmatched. This CDR3 has 15 amino acids. Germline-derived CDR1 and CDR2 are SEHNR and FQNEAQ (reference sequence).

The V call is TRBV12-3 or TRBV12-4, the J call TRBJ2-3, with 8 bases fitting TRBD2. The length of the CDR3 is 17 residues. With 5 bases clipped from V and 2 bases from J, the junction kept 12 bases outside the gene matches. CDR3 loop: CASSPRSGLASTDTQYF. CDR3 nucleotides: TGTGCCAGCAGTCCCAGGTCCGGACTAGCCTCCACAGATACGCAGTATTTT.

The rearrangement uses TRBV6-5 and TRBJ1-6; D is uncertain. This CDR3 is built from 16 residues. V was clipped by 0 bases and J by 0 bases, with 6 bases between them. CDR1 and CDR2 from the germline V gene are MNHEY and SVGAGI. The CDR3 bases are TGTGCCAGCAGTTACTCCAGAAGCTCCTATAATTCACCCCTCCACTTT. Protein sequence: CASSYSRSSYNSPLHF.

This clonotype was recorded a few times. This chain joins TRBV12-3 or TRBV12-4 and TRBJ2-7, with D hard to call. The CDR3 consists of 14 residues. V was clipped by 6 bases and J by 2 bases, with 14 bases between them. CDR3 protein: CASSHDGRTYEQYF. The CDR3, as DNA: TGTGCCAGCAGCCACGACGGGCGAACCTACGAGCAGTACTTC.

DNA for the CDR3: TGTGCCAGCAGTTTCTCCTTGGGGGGCAGGAATTCACCCCTCCACTTT. Translation: CASSFSLGGRNSPLHF. This chain links TRBV12-3 or TRBV12-4 with TRBJ1-6; TRBD1 is a possible D gene (6 bases). V shed 3 bases and J shed 7 bases, with 16 bases lying between them. This CDR3 has 16 amino acids.

CDR3 region: CASSPRITSPYEQYF. The CDR3 nucleotides read TGTGCCAGCAGCCCCCGGATTACCTCCCCCTACGAGCAGTACTTC. This chain joins TRBV7-2 and TRBJ2-7; D is unclear. Germline V gene lookup returns CDR1 SGHTA and CDR2 FQGNSA. The CDR3 length is 15 residues. Trimming stripped 5 bases from V and 2 bases from J, with 16 bases between.

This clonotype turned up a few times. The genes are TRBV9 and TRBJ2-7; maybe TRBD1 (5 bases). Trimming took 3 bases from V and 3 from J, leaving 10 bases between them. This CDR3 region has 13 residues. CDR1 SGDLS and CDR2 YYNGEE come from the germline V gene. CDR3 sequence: CASSGAGNYEQYF. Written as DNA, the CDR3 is TGTGCCAGCAGCGGGGCAGGGAACTACGAGCAGTACTTC.

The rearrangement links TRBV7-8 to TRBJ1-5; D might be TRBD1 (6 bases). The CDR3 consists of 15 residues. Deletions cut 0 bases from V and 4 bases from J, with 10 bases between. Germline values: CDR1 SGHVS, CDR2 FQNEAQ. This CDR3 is CASSLAGTLNQPQHF. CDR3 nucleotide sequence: TGTGCCAGCAGCTTAGCGGGGACACTAAATCAGCCCCAGCATTTT. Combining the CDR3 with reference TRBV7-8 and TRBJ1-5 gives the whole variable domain GAGVSQSPRYKVAKRGQDVALRCDPISGHVSLFWYQQALGQGPEFLTYFQNEAQLDKSGLPSDRFFAERPEGSVSTLKIQRTQQEDSAVYLCASSLAGTLNQPQHFGDGTRLSIL.

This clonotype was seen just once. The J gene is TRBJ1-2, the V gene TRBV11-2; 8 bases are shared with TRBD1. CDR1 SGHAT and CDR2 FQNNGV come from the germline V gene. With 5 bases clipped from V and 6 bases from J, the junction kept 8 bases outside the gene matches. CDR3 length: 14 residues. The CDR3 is CASSPPGTGDGYTF. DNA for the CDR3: TGTGCCAGCAGCCCGCCAGGGACAGGAGATGGCTACACCTTC.

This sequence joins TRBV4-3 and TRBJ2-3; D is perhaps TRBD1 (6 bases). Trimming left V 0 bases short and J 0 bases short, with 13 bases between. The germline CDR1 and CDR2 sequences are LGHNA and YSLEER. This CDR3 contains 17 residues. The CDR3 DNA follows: TGCGCCAGCAGCCAAGATCACACCAGGGGTAGCACAGATACGCAGTATTTT. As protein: CASSQDHTRGSTDTQYF.

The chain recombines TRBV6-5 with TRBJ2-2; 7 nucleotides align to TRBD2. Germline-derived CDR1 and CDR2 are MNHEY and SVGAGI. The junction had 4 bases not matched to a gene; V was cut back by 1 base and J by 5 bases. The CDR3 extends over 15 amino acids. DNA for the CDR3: TGTGCCAGCAGTTACTTGGGGGGGAGGACCGGGGAGCTGTTTTTT. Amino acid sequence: CASSYLGGRTGELFF.